This T cell receptor (beta chain) was sequenced for a study of T cell changes during pregnancy in multiple sclerosis. Germline V gene lookup returns CDR1 SGHRS and CDR2 YFSETQ. CDR3 length: 14 amino acids. Germline trimming cut 4 bases from V and 5 bases from J; bases unmatched to any gene: 7. Repertoires were generated with immunoSEQ multiplex PCR, while TCRdb's copy carries only in-frame clones and drops some. The repertoire holds some 87,000 clones, with nearly 95% as singletons. This specimen was peripheral blood, taken in the second trimester of pregnancy. V and J are TRBV5-1 and TRBJ2-5; 8 nucleotides line up with TRBD2. This TCR derives from a female donor with multiple sclerosis, enrolled in a pregnancy study. The CDR3 DNA sequence: TGCGCCAGCAGCATGGGAGCGGGAGCGGAGACCCAGTACTTC. Protein product: CASSMGAGAETQYF.